This T cell receptor beta chain was sequenced for a study of T cell responses to AZD1222 COVID-19 vaccine. Overall study findings and caveats: Within unmutated variant regions lay the reported targets of nearly half of spike-specific TCRs. Spike-specific TCRs gained breadth and depth after people received two AZD1222 doses. Clonal diversity was possibly underestimated, and white British individuals and females predominated among donors. Repertoire sampling happened only post peak T cell response.

Clones were read by immunoSEQ multiplex PCR, and TCRdb kept only the in-frame ones, dropping some. The sample has roughly 100,000 clones, 90% to 95% seen once. A few counts support this clone. Its antigen is not identified. This CDR3 is built from 13 residues. V was pared by 9 bases and J by 1 base, with 12 bases between. In germline, CDR1 is MNHEY, CDR2 SVGAGI. The receptor was isolated from an adult in good health. The chain links TRBV6-5 to TRBJ1-2; D unresolved. The specimen comprised peripheral blood, sampled on day 0 of AZD1222 vaccination. CDR3 in DNA: TGTGCCAGTCCGGGTCAGAGTAACTATGGCTACACCTTC. Translation: CASPGQSNYGYTF.